The clone carrying this TCR beta chain was seen a handful of times. The sample carries other DNA sequences with the same CDR3. The data belong to a study of shared clonotypes between healthy human individuals. Study in general: Donor composition was two women and three men, aged 18 to 49.

CDR3 length equals 10 residues. Germline V gene sequence: CDR1 DFQATT, CDR2 SNEGSKA (reference sequence). V shed 3 bases and J shed 4 bases, with 1 base lying between them. Using immunoSEQ multiplex PCR, the repertoire was profiled, and TCRdb retains in-frame clones only, with some absent. Of some 1,400,000 clones in the sample, roughly 96% were seen once. The origin of this receptor is a man aged 25-40 years in good health. The source material was naive CD4+ T cells sorted from blood. Described subset: CD45RA+ positively selected. V is TRBV20-1 and J is TRBJ2-1; D remains unclear. CDR3 region: CSARYNEQFF. The CDR3 DNA follows: TGCAGTGCTAGGTACAATGAGCAGTTCTTC.